The 5 T cell receptor beta chains below were found in one sample sequenced in a study of PD-1 blockade in classical Hodgkin lymphoma. Sequencing used immunoSEQ multiplex PCR; TCRdb keeps in-frame clones, though not all of them. The sample has just under 20,000 clones, 83% seen once. Sample time point: cycle 4 day 1 (C4D1), after 6 weeks of nivolumab. Every patient relapsed after autologous stem cell transplantation, and brentuximab vedotin exposure varied. Negative magnetic selection isolated CD4+ T cells from thawed PBMCs. The source was CD4+ T cells from blood, collected before the fourth cycle of nivolumab. The receptor source for this set is a human donor with classical Hodgkin lymphoma.

The chain has TRBV5-1 and TRBJ2-5; 7 bases agree with TRBD2. The V gene end was trimmed by 3 bases and the J gene end by 5 bases; junction bases not matched to a gene: 4. Per germline, CDR1 SGHRS and CDR2 YFSETQ. This CDR3 spans 13 amino acids. For the CDR3, the DNA is TGCGCCAGCAGCTCCGGACTAGGCGAGACCCAGTACTTC. It specifies CASSSGLGETQYF. Complete variable domain (other parts from reference TRBV5-1 and TRBJ2-5): KAGVTQTPRYLIKTRGQQVTLSCSPISGHRSVSWYQQTPGQGLQFLFEYFSETQRNKGNFPGRFSGRQFSNSRSEMNVSTLELGDSALYLCASSSGLGETQYFGPGTRLLVL.

The V gene is TRBV5-1, the J gene TRBJ2-1; 10 bases match TRBD2. The CDR3 totals 17 residues. The trim removed 4 bases at V and 6 bases at J, leaving 13 bases unmatched. In germline, CDR1 is SGHRS, CDR2 YFSETQ. The CDR3 DNA sequence: TGCGCCAGCAGCATAGGCAATAGCGGGAGGCCCCTCAATGAGCAGTTCTTC. The encoded protein is CASSIGNSGRPLNEQFF.

The table lists this clone with a count of one. V gene TRBV5-6 combines with J gene TRBJ2-2; D ambiguous. This CDR3 is 13 amino acids long. V lost 7 bases and J lost 3, with 10 bases in between. CDR1 is SGHDT, CDR2 YYEEEE, per germline. CDR3 in DNA: TGTGCCAGCCGGACGGTTGACACCGGGGAGCTGTTTTTT. It yields the protein CASRTVDTGELFF. The full variable domain, with the rest looked up from reference TRBV5-6 and TRBJ2-2, is DAGVTQSPTHLIKTRGQQVTLRCSPKSGHDTVSWYQQALGQGPQFIFQYYEEEERQRGNFPDRFSGHQFPNYSSELNVNALLLGDSALYLCASRTVDTGELFFGEGSRLTVL.

The CDR3 bases are TGTGCCAGCAGCCTGACAGACAGGGGGCGTTTCCACGAGCAGTACTTC. It yields the protein CASSLTDRGRFHEQYF. The genes are TRBV5-4 and TRBJ2-7; TRBD1 matches 10 bases. Germline CDR1 reads SGHNT; CDR2 reads YYREEE (reference sequence). V was clipped by 4 bases and J by 5 bases; unmatched bases: 12. This CDR3 has 16 residues.

CDR3 residues: CASSYEGLVSYEQYF. DNA for the CDR3: TGTGCCAGCAGTTACGAGGGTTTAGTTTCCTACGAGCAGTACTTC. This sequence joins TRBV6-5 and TRBJ2-7; D is possibly TRBD2 (5 bases). The length of the CDR3 is 15 residues. Looked up from germline, CDR1 is MNHEY and CDR2 is SVGAGI. V gave up 2 bases and J gave up 1 base, with 12 bases separating them.